These T cell receptor beta chains were read from a single sample in a study of blood T cells in healthy people across ages. TCRdb redid the calling of the 5' RACE reads with MiXCR, one entry per CDR3 protein. The repertoire holds about 690,000 distinct CDR3 sequences, 40% to 50% seen once, with about 32% in the top ten. The sequencing input was blood. These receptors were obtained from a man older than 75 in good health. CDR3s include the opening cysteine and the closing phenylalanine or tryptophan. Each record gives: V gene, clone size, J gene, D gene, CDR3 DNA, CDR3 protein. D genes are given only for firm matches. Clone size appears in some rows only: once, few, many, or a class for an expanded clone.

V: TRBV10-3; size: few; J: TRBJ2-4; D: -; DNA: TGTGCCATCTCACCGGACACGGACAGAAAAAACATTCAGTACTTC; CDR3: CAISPDTDRKNIQYF
V: TRBV7-2; size: few; J: TRBJ2-3; D: TRBD2; DNA: TGTGCCACCAAGCCTGGCGGGGGATCAGATACGCAGTATTTT; CDR3: CATKPGGGSDTQYF
V: TRBV20-1; size: -; J: TRBJ2-1; D: TRBD2; DNA: TGCAGTGCTAGAAGACTAGCGGGAGGAAATGAGCAGTTCTTC; CDR3: CSARRLAGGNEQFF
V: TRBV20-1; size: -; J: TRBJ2-1; D: -; DNA: TGCAGTGCTAGAGATACACAGGGCCTCTACAATGAGCAGTTCTTC; CDR3: CSARDTQGLYNEQFF
V: TRBV5-1; size: few; J: TRBJ2-3; D: -; DNA: TGCGCCAGCAGCCCGGGCTCGAACGCAGATACGCAGTATTTT; CDR3: CASSPGSNADTQYF
V: TRBV15; size: few; J: TRBJ1-4; D: -; DNA: TGTGCCACCAGCAGTCCCTGGAATGAAAAACTGTTTTTT; CDR3: CATSSPWNEKLFF
V: TRBV29-1; size: -; J: TRBJ2-5; D: -; DNA: TGCAGCGTTGTTTCAGGGGGGAAGACCCAGTACTTC; CDR3: CSVVSGGKTQYF
V: TRBV3-1; size: -; J: TRBJ1-5; D: TRBD1; DNA: TGTGCCAGCAGCCACGCCGGAGGGGGCCCAGCAACCATTATGGAGCCCCAGCATTTT; CDR3: CASSHAGGGPATIMEPQHF
V: TRBV4-2; size: -; J: TRBJ2-2; D: -; DNA: TGTGCCAGCAGCCAAGTACTCACCGCCGGGGAGCTGTTTTTT; CDR3: CASSQVLTAGELFF
V: TRBV11-3; size: -; J: TRBJ2-7; D: -; DNA: TGTGCCAGCAGCTTAACGAGGACTACGCACGAGCAGTACTTC; CDR3: CASSLTRTTHEQYF